Following are 14 T cell receptor beta chains from one sample sequenced in a study of blood T cell repertoires in COVID-19. Generated by immunoSEQ multiplex PCR, the TCRdb table keeps only in-frame clones and is missing some. The profile shows fewer than 200,000 clones, 84% of them singletons. Material for sequencing was peripheral blood. The source of these receptors is a man aged 40-55 years who had recovered from COVID-19.

The chain links TRBV28 to TRBJ2-4, with D possibly TRBD2 on 6 matching bases. Germline CDR1 MDHEN, CDR2 SYDVKM. The CDR3 spans 13 residues. Trimming pared 8 bases from V and 4 bases from J, leaving 12 bases between. For the CDR3, the DNA is TGTGCCAGCCTAGGAGGGGCAAAAAACATTCAGTACTTC. Translation gives CASLGGAKNIQYF.

The V and J genes are TRBV11-2 and TRBJ2-1; 16 positions agree with TRBD2. V gave up 5 bases and J gave up 2 bases; unmatched junction bases: 3. The germline V gene encodes CDR1 SGHAT and CDR2 FQNNGV. This CDR3 spans 17 amino acids. CDR3 nucleotides: TGTGCCAGCAGCCTCGGGACTAGCGGGAGGGCCTACAATGAGCAGTTCTTC. Its translation: CASSLGTSGRAYNEQFF.

This clone was counted between two and nine times. This chain connects TRBV28 to TRBJ1-2; 7 nucleotides line up with TRBD1. The germline CDR1 and CDR2 sequences are MDHEN and SYDVKM. The CDR3 sequence is 13 residues long. V lost 8 bases, J lost 5 bases, and 8 bases stayed unmatched. CDR3 in DNA: TGTGCCAGCTCCTCCGGGGACAGATATGGCTACACCTTC. Translated, it gives CASSSGDRYGYTF.

The gene calls are TRBV5-8 and TRBJ2-2; 9 nucleotides line up with TRBD1. The CDR3 has 16 amino acids. Germline-derived CDR1 and CDR2 are SGHTS and YDEGEE. V gave up 4 bases and J gave up 0 bases; unmatched junction bases: 4. The CDR3 here is CASSLTGGANTGELFF. CDR3 nucleotide sequence: TGTGCCAGCAGCCTAACAGGGGGCGCGAACACCGGGGAGCTGTTTTTT.

The CDR3 DNA follows: TGTGCCAGCAGCAAGGAGCAAACCGAAAACATTCAGTACTTC. Amino acid sequence: CASSKEQTENIQYF. V and J are TRBV5-6 and TRBJ2-4; D is uncertain. V lost 4 bases and J lost 5, with 13 bases in between. CDR3 length: 14 amino acids. CDR1 is SGHDT, CDR2 YYEEEE, per germline.

There are a few counts of this clone. The rearrangement links TRBV10-3 to TRBJ2-7; possible D gene TRBD1, 5 bases. V was cut by 10 bases and J by 5 bases, with 21 bases left in between. The CDR3 runs to 14 residues. Germline V gene data show CDR1 as ENHRY and CDR2 as SYGVKD. For the CDR3, the DNA is TGTGCCACCCGATCGGAAGGGGTTGTCAACGAGCAGTACTTC. As protein: CATRSEGVVNEQYF.

The chain is built from TRBV9 and TRBJ1-2; 7 nucleotides agree with TRBD1. This CDR3 comprises 13 residues. CDR1 is SGDLS and CDR2 is YYNGEE in the germline V gene. V lost 2 bases to trimming and J lost 7 bases; unmatched junction nucleotides: 5. The CDR3 sequence: CASSVRDRGGYTF. In nucleotides, the CDR3 is TGTGCCAGCAGCGTCAGGGACAGAGGTGGCTACACCTTC.

This chain uses TRBV5-1 with TRBJ2-4; 12 nucleotides line up with TRBD2. CDR1 and CDR2 from the germline V gene are SGHRS and YFSETQ. This CDR3 contains 14 residues. Trimming at V came to 6 bases and at J to 8 bases, leaving 6 bases not matched to a gene. For the CDR3, the DNA is TGCGCCAGCACCAAGACTAGCGGGAGTGACATTCAGTACTTC. Protein: CASTKTSGSDIQYF. Full variable domain (remainder filled in from reference TRBV5-1 and TRBJ2-4): KAGVTQTPRYLIKTRGQQVTLSCSPISGHRSVSWYQQTPGQGLQFLFEYFSETQRNKGNFPGRFSGRQFSNSRSEMNVSTLELGDSALYLCASTKTSGSDIQYFGAGTRLSVL.

The V call is TRBV6-2 or TRBV6-3, the J call TRBJ1-1; D is perhaps TRBD1 (6 bases). The V end lost 2 bases, the J end lost 4 bases, and 8 bases lay between the germline ends. The CDR3 length is 13 residues. In germline, CDR1 is MNHEY, CDR2 SVGEGT. The CDR3 loop reads CASSYQGFTEAFF. The CDR3 DNA reads TGTGCCAGCAGTTACCAGGGGTTCACTGAAGCTTTCTTT.

The V call is TRBV7-6, the J call TRBJ2-1, with TRBD1 as a possible D gene (5 bases). Germline CDR1 SGHVS, CDR2 FNYEAQ. The CDR3 has 13 amino acids. V lost 5 bases and J 4 bases, leaving 9 bases between the germline ends. DNA of the CDR3: TGTGCCAGCAGCCAGGACACGTACAATGAGCAGTTCTTC. It yields the protein CASSQDTYNEQFF.

The chain employs TRBV6-5 and TRBJ2-5; D not resolved. CDR1 MNHEY and CDR2 SVGAGI come from the germline V gene. The CDR3 contains 11 residues. Trimming stripped 10 bases from V and 8 bases from J, with 14 bases between. As DNA, the CDR3 is TGTGCCACCGGTTACTCCTTAACCCAGTACTTC. It specifies CATGYSLTQYF.

The chain combines TRBV5-1 with TRBJ1-1, with 7 nucleotides matching TRBD1. The CDR3 loop spans 11 amino acids. Trimming took 0 bases from V and 10 from J; bases not matched to a gene: 0. Germline CDR1 SGHRS, CDR2 YFSETQ. This CDR3 reads CASSLEGAAFF. The CDR3 nucleotides are TGCGCCAGCAGCTTGGAGGGGGCAGCTTTCTTT.

This chain links TRBV5-1 with TRBJ2-5, with 7 bases matching TRBD2. The CDR3 is made up of 16 amino acids. CDR1 and CDR2 from the germline V gene are SGHRS and YFSETQ. V was clipped by 2 bases and J by 4 bases; unmatched bases: 11. CDR3 nucleotide sequence: TGCGCCAGCAGCTTTGGGACTTCGGGGAGGGGAGAGACCCAGTACTTC. It is translated as CASSFGTSGRGETQYF.

This chain uses TRBV19 with TRBJ2-2; D ambiguous. V lost 2 bases and J lost 2, with 9 bases in between. The CDR3 loop spans 15 amino acids. Germline V gene sequence: CDR1 LNHDA, CDR2 SQIVND (reference sequence). The CDR3 spells CASSIWLENTGELFF. The CDR3 DNA sequence: TGTGCCAGTAGTATATGGCTAGAAAACACCGGGGAGCTGTTTTTT.